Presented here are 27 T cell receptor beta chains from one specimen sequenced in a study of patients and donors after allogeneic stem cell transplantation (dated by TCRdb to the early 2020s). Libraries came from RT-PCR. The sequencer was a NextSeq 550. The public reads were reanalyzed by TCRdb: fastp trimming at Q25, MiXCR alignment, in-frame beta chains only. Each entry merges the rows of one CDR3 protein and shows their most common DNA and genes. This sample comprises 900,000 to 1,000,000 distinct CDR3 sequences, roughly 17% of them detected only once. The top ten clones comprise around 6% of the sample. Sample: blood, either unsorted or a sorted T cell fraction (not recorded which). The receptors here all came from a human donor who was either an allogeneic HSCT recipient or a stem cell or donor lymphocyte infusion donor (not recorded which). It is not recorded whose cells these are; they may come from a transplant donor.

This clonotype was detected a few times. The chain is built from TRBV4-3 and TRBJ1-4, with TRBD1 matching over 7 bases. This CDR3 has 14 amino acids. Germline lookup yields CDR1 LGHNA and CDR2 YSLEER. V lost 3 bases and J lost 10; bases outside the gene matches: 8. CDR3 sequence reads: CASSQGWQGGKLFF. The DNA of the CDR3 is TGCGCCAGCAGCCAGGGATGGCAGGGGGGAAAACTGTTTTTT.

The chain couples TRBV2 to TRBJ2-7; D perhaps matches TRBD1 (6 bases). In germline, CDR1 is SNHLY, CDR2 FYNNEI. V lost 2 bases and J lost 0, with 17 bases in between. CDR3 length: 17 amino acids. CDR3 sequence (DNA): TGTGCCAGCAGTGAATCCTTCGCGCGACAGGCCTCCTACGAGCAGTACTTC. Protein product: CASSESFARQASYEQYF.

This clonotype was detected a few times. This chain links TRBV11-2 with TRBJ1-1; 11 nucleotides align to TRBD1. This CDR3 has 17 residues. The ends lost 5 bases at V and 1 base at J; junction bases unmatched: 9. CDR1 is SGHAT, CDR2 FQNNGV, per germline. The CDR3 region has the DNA TGTGCCAGCAGCCAAAGGACAGGGGGCCTGGGGAACACTGAAGCTTTCTTT. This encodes CASSQRTGGLGNTEAFF.

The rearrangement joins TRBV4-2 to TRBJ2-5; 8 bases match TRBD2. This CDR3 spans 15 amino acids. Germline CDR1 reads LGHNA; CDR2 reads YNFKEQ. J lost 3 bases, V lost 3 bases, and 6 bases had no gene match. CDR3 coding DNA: TGTGCCAGCAGCCAGTACGCGGGGGGCAAAGAGACCCAGTACTTC. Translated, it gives CASSQYAGGKETQYF.

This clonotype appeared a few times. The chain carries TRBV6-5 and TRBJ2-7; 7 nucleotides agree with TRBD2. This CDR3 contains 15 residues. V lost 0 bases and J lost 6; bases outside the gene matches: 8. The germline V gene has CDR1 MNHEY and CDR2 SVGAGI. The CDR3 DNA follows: TGTGCCAGCAGTTACTCGATCGGGGAGGGCCCCGAGCAGTACTTC. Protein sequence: CASSYSIGEGPEQYF.

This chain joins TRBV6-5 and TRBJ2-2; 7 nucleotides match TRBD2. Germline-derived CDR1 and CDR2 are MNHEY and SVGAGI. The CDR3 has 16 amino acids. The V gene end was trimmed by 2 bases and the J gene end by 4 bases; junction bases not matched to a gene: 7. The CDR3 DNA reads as TGTGCCAGCAGTTACGCGGACGGGGGGACCACCGGGGAGCTGTTTTTT. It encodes CASSYADGGTTGELFF.

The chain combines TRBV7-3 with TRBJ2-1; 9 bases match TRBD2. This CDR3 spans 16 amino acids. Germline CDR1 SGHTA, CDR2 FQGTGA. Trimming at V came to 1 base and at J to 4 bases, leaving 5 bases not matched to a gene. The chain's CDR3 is CASSLRSSGVYNEQFF. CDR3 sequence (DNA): TGTGCCAGCAGCTTAAGGTCTAGCGGGGTTTACAATGAGCAGTTCTTC.

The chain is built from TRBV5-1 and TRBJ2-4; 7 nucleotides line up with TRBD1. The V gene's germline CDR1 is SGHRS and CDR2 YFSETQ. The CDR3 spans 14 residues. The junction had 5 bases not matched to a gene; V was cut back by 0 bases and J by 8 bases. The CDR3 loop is CASSLGTGADIQYF. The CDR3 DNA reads TGCGCCAGCAGCTTGGGAACAGGGGCGGACATTCAGTACTTC.

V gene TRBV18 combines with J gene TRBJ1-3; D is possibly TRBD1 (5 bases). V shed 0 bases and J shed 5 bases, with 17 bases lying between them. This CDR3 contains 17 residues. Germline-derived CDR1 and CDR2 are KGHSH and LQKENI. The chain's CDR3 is CASSPPLGTAGRNTIYF. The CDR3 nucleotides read TGTGCCAGCTCACCACCGTTAGGGACGGCCGGCCGAAACACCATATATTTT.

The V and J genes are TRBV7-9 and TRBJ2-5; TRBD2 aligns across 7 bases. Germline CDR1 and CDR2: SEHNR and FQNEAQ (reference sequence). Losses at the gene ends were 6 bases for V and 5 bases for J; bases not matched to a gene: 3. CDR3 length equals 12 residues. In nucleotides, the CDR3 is TGTGCCAGCAGGTCAGCGGGGGAGACCCAGTACTTC. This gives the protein CASRSAGETQYF.

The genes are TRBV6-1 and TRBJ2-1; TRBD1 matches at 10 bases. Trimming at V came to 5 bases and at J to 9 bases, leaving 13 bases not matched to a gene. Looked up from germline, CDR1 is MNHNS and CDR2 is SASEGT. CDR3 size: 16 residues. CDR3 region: CASSPRGGQGTGEQFF. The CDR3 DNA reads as TGTGCCAGCAGTCCTCGGGGGGGACAGGGGACCGGTGAGCAGTTCTTC.

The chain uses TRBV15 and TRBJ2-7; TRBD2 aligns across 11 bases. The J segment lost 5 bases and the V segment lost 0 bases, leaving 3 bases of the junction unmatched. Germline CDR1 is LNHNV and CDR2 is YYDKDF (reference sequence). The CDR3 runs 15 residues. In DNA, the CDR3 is TGTGCCACCAGCAGAGATACTAGCGGGAGAAACGAGCAGTACTTC. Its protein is CATSRDTSGRNEQYF.

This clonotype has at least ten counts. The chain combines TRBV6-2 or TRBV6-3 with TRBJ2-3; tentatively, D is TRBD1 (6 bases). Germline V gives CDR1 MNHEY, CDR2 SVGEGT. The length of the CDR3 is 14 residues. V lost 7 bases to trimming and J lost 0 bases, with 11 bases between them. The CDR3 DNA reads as TGTGCCAGCACCAGGGGCGGGAGCACAGATACGCAGTATTTT. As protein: CASTRGGSTDTQYF.

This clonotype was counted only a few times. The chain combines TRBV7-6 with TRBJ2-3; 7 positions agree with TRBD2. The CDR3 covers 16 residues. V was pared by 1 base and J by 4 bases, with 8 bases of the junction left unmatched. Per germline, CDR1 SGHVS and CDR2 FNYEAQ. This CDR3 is CASSLEGRARADTQYF. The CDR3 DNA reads TGTGCCAGCAGCTTAGAGGGGAGGGCCAGGGCAGATACGCAGTATTTT.

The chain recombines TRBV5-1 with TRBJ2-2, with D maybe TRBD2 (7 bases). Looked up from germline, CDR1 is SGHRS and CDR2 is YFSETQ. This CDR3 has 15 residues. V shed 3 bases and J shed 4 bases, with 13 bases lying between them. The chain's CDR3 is CASSSAGAVTGELFF. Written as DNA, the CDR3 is TGCGCCAGCAGCTCCGCGGGGGCGGTCACCGGGGAGCTGTTTTTT.

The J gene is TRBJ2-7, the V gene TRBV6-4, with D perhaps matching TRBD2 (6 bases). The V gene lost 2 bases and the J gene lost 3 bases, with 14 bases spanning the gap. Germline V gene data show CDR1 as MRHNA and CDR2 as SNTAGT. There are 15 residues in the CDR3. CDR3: CASSDHYKGGYEQYF. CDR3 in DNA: TGTGCCAGCAGTGACCATTACAAGGGAGGCTACGAGCAGTACTTC.

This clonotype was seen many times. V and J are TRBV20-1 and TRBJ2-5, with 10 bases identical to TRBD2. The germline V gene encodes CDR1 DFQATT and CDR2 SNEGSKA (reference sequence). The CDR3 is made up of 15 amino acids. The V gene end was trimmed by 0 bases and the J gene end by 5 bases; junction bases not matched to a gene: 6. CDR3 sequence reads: CSARDSGSGRETQYF. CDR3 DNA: TGCAGTGCTAGAGATTCCGGTAGCGGGAGGGAGACCCAGTACTTC.

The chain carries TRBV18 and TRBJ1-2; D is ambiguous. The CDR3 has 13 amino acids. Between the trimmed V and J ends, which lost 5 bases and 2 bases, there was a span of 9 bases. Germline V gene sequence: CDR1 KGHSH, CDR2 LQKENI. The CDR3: CASSARGNYGYTF. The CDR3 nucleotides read TGTGCCAGCTCAGCGAGAGGGAACTATGGCTACACCTTC.

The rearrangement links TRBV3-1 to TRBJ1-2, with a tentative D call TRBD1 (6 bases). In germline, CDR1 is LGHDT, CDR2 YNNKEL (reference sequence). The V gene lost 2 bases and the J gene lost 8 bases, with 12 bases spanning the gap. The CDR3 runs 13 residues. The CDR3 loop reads CASSQSGEEGYTF. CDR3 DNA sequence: TGTGCCAGCAGCCAATCAGGGGAAGAGGGCTACACCTTC.

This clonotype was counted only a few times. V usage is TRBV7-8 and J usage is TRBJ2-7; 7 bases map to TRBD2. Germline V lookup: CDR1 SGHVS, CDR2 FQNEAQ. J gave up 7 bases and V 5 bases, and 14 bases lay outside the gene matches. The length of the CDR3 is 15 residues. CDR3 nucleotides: TGTGCCAGCAGCGCAGGAGGGACGGGACTACGAGAGCAGTACTTC. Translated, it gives CASSAGGTGLREQYF.

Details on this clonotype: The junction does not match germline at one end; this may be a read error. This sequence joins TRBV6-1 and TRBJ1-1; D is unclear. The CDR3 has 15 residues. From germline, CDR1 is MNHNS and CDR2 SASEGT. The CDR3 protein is CASSVLQTKNTEASF. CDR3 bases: TGTGCCAGCAGTGTACTACAGACAAAAAACACTGAAGCTTCCTTT.

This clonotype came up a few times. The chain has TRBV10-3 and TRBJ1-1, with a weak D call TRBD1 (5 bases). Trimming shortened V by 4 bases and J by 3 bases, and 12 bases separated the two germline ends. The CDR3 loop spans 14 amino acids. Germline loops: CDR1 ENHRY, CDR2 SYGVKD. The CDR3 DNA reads TGTGCCATCAGTGTAGTGGGGGACTACACTGAAGCTTTCTTT. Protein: CAISVVGDYTEAFF.

The CDR3 region has the DNA TGCAGTGCTATGGGGGGATTCTCCTACGAGCAGTACTTC. Translated: CSAMGGFSYEQYF. The J gene is TRBJ2-7, the V gene TRBV20-1; TRBD2 might be the D (6 bases). The CDR3 is made up of 13 amino acids. The germline V and J ends were trimmed by 4 bases and 0 bases, with 10 bases remaining between them. Germline V CDR1 and CDR2: DFQATT, SNEGSKA (reference sequence).

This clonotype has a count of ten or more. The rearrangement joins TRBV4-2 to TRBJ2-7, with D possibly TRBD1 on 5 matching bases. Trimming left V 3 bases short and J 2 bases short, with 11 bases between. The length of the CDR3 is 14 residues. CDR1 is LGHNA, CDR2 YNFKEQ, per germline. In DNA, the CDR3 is TGTGCCAGCAGCCAGCCTACAGGTCCCTACGAGCAGTACTTC. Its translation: CASSQPTGPYEQYF.

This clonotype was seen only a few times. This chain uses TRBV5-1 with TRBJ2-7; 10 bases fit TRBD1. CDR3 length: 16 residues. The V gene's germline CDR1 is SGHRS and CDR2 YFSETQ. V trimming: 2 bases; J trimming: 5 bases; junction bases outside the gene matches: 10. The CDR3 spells CASSLPGTGAVDEQYF. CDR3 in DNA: TGCGCCAGCAGCTTACCCGGGACAGGGGCGGTGGACGAGCAGTACTTC.

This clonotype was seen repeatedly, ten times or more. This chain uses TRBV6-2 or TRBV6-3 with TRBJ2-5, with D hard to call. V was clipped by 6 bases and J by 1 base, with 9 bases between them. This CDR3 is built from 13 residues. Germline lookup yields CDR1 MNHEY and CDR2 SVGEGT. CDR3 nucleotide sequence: TGTGCCAGCAGCCGAGGCACCCAAGAGACCCAGTACTTC. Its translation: CASSRGTQETQYF.

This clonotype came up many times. The DNA for the CDR3 is TGTGCCATCAGCGAACCGGGCCCCAGGGGCACAGATACGCAGTATTTT. Its protein is CAISEPGPRGTDTQYF. The gene calls are TRBV10-3 and TRBJ2-3; D might be TRBD1 (5 bases). The V and J ends lost 6 bases and 1 base respectively, with 17 bases between them. Per germline, CDR1 ENHRY and CDR2 SYGVKD. The CDR3 covers 16 residues.